The clone carrying this TCR beta chain was recorded once. This specimen belongs to a study of cytomegalovirus exposure and HLA in healthy donors. CDR1 SEHNR and CDR2 FQNEAQ come from the germline V gene (reference sequence). The length of the CDR3 is 13 residues. V was clipped by 3 bases and J by 2 bases, with 7 bases between them. With 60 Vbeta and 13 Jbeta primers, the PCR was carried out. Method: immunoSEQ multiplex PCR; TCRdb's copy keeps in-frame clones and lacks some. This table holds around 190,000 clones, 70% to 85% found once. The chain joins TRBV7-9 to TRBJ2-5, with D possibly being TRBD1 (6 bases). The origin of this receptor is a man aged 40-55 years in good health and CMV-seropositive. The source material was PBMCs. The CDR3 protein is CASSLRGQETQYF. The CDR3 coding sequence is TGTGCCAGCAGCTTGAGGGGGCAAGAGACCCAGTACTTC.